This TCR beta chain is drawn from a study of vaccination effects on CD4 cells after COVID-19. Study in general: PBMC were cultured at under 2.5 million per well with around 10 IU/ml IL-2 and 7.5 to 10 ug/ml peptides. Findings and limits, study-wide: Late post-vaccination samples showed marked contraction of infection- and vaccine-induced clones.

In regard to this clone: Its antigen is currently unknown.

Sequenced by immunoSEQ multiplex PCR; TCRdb stores in-frame clones only, minus some. This table has fewer than 55,000 clones, over 65% appearing once. With 10 days of culture completed, CD4+ T cells were isolated. PCR confirmed that the person was infected with SARS-CoV-2 between March and December 2020. Participants received two doses of either the BNT162b2 or mRNA-1273 vaccine. This clonotype originated in a human donor who had a prior SARS-CoV-2 infection. Specimen: CD4+ T cells from PBMCs cultured without peptide, collected after COVID-19 vaccination.

This CDR3 is CAWNRGTTDTQYF. As DNA, the CDR3 is TGTGCCTGGAATCGGGGGACCACAGATACGCAGTATTTT. The rearrangement links TRBV30 to TRBJ2-3, with D possibly being TRBD2 (6 bases). In germline, CDR1 is GTSNPN, CDR2 SVGIG (reference sequence). The CDR3 contains 13 residues. V was trimmed by 4 bases and J by 2 bases, leaving 10 bases between them.